One and the same sample provided the 3 T cell receptor beta chains below, sequenced in a study of low-dose radiotherapy and immunotherapy resistance in tumors. The time point was: before trial treatment. Covering alpha and beta chains, TRAV- and TRBV-specific primers were used for the first-strand cDNA. Using a constant-region primer together with a V-primer adapter, TCRs were subjected to roughly 20 PCR cycles of amplification. MiXCR, applied by TCRdb to the reads, yields one record per CDR3 protein. The sample lists 100,000 or so distinct CDR3 sequences, more than 7.5% occurring once. Specimen: PBMCs, collected before treatment. All receptors derive from a male donor with prostate cancer.

This clonotype was observed at least ten times. The chain combines TRBV7-2 with TRBJ1-5, with D possibly matching TRBD1 (5 bases). Looked up from germline, CDR1 is SGHTA and CDR2 is FQGNSA. The V gene lost 5 bases and the J gene lost 5 bases, with 13 bases spanning the gap. The CDR3 has 14 amino acids. The CDR3 DNA follows: TGTGCCAGCAGCGCTCAGGGACTCCATCAGCCCCAGCATTTT. As protein: CASSAQGLHQPQHF. Combining the CDR3 with reference TRBV7-2 and TRBJ1-5 gives the whole variable domain GAGVSQSPSNKVTEKGKDVELRCDPISGHTALYWYRQSLGQGLEFLIYFQGNSAPDKSGLPSDRFSAERTGGSVSTLTIQRTQQEDSAVYLCASSAQGLHQPQHFGDGTRLSIL.

This clonotype was detected many times. J is TRBJ2-7 and V is TRBV3-1; 8 nucleotides agree with TRBD1. The V and J ends lost 1 base and 3 bases, in that order; junction bases with no gene match: 11. CDR1 is LGHDT, CDR2 YNNKEL, per germline (reference sequence). The CDR3 covers 17 residues. CDR3: CASSQGPVQGGGYEQYF. The CDR3 DNA reads as TGTGCCAGCAGCCAAGGCCCGGTACAGGGGGGCGGCTACGAGCAGTACTTC.

At least ten counts were recorded for this clonotype. V is TRBV14 and J is TRBJ1-1; no definite D call. CDR1 and CDR2 from the germline V gene are SGHDN and FVKESK. This CDR3 has 14 residues. The ends were cut back, 1 base at V and 2 bases at J, with 8 bases in the middle. The CDR3 nucleotides read TGTGCCAGCAGCCAAGTTGAGGCCAACACTGAAGCTTTCTTT. It encodes CASSQVEANTEAFF.